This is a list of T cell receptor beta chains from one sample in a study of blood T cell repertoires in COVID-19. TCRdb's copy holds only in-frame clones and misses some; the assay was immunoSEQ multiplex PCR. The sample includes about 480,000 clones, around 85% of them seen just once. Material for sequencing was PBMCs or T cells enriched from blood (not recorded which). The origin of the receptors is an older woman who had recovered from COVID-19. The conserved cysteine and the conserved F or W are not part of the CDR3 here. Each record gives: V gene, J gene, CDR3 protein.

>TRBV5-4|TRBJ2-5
ASSLGVGGITETQY
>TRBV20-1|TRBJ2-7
SASPLREQY
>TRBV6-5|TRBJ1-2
ATGGAGLGVDGYT
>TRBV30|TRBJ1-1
AWSKGGLNTEAF
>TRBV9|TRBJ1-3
ASSYQGARGNTIY
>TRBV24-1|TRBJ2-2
ATSDSGRGDTGELF
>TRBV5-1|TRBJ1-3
ASSSSRQGTGNTIY
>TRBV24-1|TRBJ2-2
ATSDLRDTGELF
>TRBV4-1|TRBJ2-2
ASSTGTLSRENTGELF
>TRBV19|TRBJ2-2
ASSWLAGASNTGELF
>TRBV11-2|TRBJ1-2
ASSPRVSHGYT
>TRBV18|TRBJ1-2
ASSPTPQASNYGYT
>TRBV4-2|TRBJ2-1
ASSQGQGGYNEQF
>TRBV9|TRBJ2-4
ASSVEAGLAKNIQY
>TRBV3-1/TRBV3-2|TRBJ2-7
ASSQGGSHSSYEQY
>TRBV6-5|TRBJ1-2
ASSYSGRSAGGYT
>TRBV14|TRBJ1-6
ASSQTGRNSPLH
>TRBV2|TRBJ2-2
ASNGGAGTGELF
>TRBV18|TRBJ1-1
ASSPNVDSTEAF
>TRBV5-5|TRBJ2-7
ASSLAWTGGYEQY
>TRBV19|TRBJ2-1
ASRGSRGWTNEQF
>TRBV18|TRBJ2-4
ASSPGYWSRKGAGAKNIQY
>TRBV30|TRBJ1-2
AWTNNGLGGYT
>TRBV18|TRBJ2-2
ASSPKVAPGAGELF
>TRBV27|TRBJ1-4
ASSLSRTPATNEKLF
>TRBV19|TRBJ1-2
ASIRGGYGYT
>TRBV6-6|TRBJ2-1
ASSFLAGTYNEQF
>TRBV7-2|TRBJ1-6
ASSTTIGPLH
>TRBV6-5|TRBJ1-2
ASTPLTGGGYGYT
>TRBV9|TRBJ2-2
ASSAIHRDYSDTGELF
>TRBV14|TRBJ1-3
ASSQRGASSGNTIY
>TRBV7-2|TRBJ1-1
ASSPRVTEAF
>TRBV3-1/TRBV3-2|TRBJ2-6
ASSPRTGSSGANVLT
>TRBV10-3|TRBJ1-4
AISATANNEKLF
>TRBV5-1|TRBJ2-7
ASSRDITYEQY
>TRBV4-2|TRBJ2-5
ASSQDQTGGNQETQY
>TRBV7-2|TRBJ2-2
ASSLLGTGTGELF
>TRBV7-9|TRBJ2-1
ASSPLSGGAYNEQF
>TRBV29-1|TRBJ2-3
SAELAGASRSQY
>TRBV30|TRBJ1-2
AWRVAGLYGYT
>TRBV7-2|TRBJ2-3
ASSLVRKGEDTQY
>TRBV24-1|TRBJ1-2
ATSDVTGVSYT
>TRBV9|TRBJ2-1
ASSEIRGNEQF
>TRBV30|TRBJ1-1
ASWRGSAVTEAF
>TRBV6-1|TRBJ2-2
ASSDRGPDTGELF
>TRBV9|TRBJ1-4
ASSVEQGTNEKLF